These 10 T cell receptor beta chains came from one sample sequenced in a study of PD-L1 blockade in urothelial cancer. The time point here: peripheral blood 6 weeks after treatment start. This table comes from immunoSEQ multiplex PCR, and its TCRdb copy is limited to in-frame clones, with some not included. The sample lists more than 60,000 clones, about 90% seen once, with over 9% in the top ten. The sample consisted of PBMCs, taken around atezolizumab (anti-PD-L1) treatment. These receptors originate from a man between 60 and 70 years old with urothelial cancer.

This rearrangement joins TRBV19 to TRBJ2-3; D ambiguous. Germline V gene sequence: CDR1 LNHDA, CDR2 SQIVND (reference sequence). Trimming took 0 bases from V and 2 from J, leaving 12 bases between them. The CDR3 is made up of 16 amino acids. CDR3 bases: TGTGCCAGTAGTATAGATAATGCTCAGGCCACAGATACGCAGTATTTT. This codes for CASSIDNAQATDTQYF.

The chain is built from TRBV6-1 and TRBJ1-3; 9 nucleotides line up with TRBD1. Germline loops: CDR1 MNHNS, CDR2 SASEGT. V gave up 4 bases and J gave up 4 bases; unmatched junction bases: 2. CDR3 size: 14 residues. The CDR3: CASSVGTGGNTIYF. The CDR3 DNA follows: TGTGCCAGCAGTGTTGGGACAGGGGGAAACACCATATATTTT.

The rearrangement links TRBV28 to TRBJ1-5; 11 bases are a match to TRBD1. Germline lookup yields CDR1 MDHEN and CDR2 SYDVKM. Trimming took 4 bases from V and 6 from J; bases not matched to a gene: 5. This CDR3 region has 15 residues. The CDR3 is CASSSSGTGGQPQHF. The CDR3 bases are TGTGCCAGCAGTTCATCCGGGACAGGGGGTCAGCCCCAGCATTTT.

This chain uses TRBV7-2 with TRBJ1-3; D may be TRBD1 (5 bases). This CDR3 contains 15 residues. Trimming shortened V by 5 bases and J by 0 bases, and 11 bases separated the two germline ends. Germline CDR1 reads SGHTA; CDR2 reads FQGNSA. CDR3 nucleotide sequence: TGTGCCAGCAGCCGAGGGACTCTCTCTGGAAACACCATATATTTT. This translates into CASSRGTLSGNTIYF.

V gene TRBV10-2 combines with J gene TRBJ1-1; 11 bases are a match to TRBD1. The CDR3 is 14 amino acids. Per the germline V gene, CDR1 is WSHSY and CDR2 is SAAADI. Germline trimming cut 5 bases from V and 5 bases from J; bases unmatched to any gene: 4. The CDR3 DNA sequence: TGCGCCAGCAGTCCCGGGACAGGGGGGACTGAAGCTTTCTTT. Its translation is CASSPGTGGTEAFF.

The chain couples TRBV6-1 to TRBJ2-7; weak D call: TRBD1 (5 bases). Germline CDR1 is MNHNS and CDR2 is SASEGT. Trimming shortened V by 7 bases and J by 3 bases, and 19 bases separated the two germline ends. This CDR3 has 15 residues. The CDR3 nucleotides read TGTGCCAGCAATCGGACACATAAGAATGACTACGAGCAGTACTTC. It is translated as CASNRTHKNDYEQYF.

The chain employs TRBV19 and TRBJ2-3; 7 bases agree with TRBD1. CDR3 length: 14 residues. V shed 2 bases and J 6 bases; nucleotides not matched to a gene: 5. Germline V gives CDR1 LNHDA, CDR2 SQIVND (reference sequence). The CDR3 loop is CASSIPGTEDTQYF. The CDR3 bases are TGTGCCAGTAGTATACCCGGGACAGAGGATACGCAGTATTTT.

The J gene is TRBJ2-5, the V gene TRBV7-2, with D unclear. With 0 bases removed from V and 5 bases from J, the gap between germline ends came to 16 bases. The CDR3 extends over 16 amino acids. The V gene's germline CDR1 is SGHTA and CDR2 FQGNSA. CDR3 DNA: TGTGCCAGCAGCTTAGCAACCAGGTCCTCCGCGGAGACCCAGTACTTC. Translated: CASSLATRSSAETQYF.

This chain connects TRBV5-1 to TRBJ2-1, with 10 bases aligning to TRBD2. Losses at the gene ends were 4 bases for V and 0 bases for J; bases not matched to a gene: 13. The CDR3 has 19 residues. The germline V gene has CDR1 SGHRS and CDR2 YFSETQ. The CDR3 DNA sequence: TGCGCCAGCAGCCCAAGGTTTGGGGGACTAGCGTACTCCTACAATGAGCAGTTCTTC. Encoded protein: CASSPRFGGLAYSYNEQFF.

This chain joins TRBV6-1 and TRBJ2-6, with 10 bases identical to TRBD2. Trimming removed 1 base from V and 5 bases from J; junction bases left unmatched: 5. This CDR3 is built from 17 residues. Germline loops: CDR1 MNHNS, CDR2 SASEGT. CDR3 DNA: TGTGCCAGCAGTGAAGAGCGGGGGGGCCACTGGGCCAACGTCCTGACTTTC. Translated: CASSEERGGHWANVLTF.